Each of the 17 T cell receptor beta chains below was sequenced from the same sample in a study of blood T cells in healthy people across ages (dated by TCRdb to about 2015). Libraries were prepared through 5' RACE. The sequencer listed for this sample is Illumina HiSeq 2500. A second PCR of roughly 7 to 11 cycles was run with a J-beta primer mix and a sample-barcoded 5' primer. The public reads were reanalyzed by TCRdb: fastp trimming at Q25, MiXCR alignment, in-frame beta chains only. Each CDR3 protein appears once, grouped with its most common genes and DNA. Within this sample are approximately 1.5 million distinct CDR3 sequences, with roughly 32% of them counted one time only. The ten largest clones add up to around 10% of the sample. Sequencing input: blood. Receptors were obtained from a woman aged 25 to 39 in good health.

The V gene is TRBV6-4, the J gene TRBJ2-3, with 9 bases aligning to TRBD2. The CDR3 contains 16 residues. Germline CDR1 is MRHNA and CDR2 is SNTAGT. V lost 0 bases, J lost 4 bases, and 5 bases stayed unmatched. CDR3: CASSDSSGGSPDTQYF. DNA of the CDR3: TGTGCCAGCAGTGACTCTAGCGGGGGTAGCCCAGATACGCAGTATTTT.

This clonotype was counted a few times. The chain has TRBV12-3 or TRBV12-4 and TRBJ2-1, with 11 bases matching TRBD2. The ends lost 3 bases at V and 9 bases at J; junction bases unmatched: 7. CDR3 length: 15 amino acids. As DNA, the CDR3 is TGTGCCAGCAGTTTGACCTGGCTAGCGGGAGGTGAGCAGTTCTTC. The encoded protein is CASSLTWLAGGEQFF.

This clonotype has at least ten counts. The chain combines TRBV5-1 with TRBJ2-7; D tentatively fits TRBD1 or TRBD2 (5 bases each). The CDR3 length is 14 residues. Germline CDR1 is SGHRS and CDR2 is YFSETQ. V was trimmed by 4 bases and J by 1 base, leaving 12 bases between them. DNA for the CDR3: TGCGCCAGCAGCGCCGGGACGACATCCTACGAGCAGTACTTC. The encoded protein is CASSAGTTSYEQYF.

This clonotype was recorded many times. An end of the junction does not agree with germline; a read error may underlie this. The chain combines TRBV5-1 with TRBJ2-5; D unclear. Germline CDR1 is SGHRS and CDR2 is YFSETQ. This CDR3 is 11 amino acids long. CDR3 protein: CASSGEETQYF. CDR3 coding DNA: TGTGCCAGCAGTGGGGAAGAGACCCAGTACTTC.

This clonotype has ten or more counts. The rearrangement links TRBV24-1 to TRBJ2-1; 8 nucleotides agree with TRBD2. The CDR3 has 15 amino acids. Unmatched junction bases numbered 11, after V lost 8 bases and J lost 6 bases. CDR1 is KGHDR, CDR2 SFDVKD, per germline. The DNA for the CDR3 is TGTGCCACCACCGGGCGAGCGGGAGATGTCAATGAGCAGTTCTTC. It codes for CATTGRAGDVNEQFF.

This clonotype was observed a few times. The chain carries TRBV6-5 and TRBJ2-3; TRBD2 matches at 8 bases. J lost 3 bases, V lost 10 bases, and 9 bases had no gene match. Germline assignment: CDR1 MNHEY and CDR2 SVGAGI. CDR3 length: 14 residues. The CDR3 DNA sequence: TGTGCCACCGGGCCGCGGGAGGCGACAGATACGCAGTATTTT. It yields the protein CATGPREATDTQYF.

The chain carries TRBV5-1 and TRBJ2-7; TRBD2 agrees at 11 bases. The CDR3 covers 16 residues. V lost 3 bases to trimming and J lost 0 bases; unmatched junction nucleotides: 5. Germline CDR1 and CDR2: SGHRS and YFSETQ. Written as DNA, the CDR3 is TGCGCCAGCAGCTCGCGACTAGCGGGGAGCTCCTACGAGCAGTACTTC. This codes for CASSSRLAGSSYEQYF.

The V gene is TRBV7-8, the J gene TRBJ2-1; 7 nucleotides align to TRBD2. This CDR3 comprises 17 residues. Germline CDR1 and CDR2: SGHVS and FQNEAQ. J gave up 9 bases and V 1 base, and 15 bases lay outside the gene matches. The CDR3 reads CASSLGSSLAERGEQFF. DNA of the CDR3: TGTGCCAGCAGCTTAGGAAGTAGTCTAGCGGAGAGGGGTGAGCAGTTCTTC.

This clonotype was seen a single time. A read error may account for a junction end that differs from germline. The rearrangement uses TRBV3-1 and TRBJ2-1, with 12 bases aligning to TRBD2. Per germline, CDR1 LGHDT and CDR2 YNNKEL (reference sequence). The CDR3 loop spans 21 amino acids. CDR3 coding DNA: TGTGCCGGCAGCCAAGAGCTAGGGCTAGCGGGAGGGCCGGGCTCCTACAATGAGCAGTTCTTC. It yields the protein CAGSQELGLAGGPGSYNEQFF.

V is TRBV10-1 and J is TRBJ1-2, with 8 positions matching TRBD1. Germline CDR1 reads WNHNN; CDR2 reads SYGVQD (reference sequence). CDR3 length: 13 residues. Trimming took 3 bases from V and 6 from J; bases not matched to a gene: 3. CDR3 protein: CASSEGRGHGYTF. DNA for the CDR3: TGCGCCAGCAGTGAAGGCAGGGGGCATGGCTACACCTTC.

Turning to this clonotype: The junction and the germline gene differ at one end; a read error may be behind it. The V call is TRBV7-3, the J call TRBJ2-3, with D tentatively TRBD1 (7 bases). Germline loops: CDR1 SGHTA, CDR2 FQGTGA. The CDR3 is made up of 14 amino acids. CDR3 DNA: TGTGCCAACAGCCCCCAGGGGGGTACAGATACGCAGTATTTT. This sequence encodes CANSPQGGTDTQYF.

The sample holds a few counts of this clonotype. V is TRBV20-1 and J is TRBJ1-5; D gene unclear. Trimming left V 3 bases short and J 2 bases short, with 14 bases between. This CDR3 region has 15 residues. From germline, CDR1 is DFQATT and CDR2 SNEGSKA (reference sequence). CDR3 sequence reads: CSASYPLRGNQPQHF. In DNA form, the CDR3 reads TGCAGTGCTAGTTATCCCCTCCGGGGCAATCAGCCCCAGCATTTT.

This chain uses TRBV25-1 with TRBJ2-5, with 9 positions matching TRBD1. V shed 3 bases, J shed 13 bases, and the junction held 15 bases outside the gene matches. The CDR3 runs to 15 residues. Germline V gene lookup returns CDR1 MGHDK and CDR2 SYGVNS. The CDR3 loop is CASSDSGQGFHERYF. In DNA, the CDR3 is TGTGCCAGCAGTGACTCGGGACAGGGCTTCCACGAGCGGTACTTC.

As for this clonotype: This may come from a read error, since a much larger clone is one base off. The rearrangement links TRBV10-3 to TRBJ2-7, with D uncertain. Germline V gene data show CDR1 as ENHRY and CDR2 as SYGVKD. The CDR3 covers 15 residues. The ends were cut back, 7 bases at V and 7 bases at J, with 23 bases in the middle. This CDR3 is CAINKHQSSYNEQYF. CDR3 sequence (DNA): TGTGCCATCAACAAACACCAAAGCTCCTACAATGAGCAGTACTTC.

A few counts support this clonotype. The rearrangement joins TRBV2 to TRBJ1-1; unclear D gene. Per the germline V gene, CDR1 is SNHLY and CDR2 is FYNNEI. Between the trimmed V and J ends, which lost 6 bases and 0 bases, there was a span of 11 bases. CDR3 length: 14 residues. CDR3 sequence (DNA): TGTGCCAGCAGCGTCTTGGTTTTGAACACTGAAGCTTTCTTT. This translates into CASSVLVLNTEAFF.

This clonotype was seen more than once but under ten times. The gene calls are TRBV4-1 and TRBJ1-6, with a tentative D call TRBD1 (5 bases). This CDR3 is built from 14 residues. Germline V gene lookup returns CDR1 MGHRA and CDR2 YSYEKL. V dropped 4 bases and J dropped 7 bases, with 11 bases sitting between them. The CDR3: CASSPRENNSPLHF. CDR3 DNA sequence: TGCGCCAGCAGCCCCAGGGAGAACAATTCACCCCTCCACTTT.

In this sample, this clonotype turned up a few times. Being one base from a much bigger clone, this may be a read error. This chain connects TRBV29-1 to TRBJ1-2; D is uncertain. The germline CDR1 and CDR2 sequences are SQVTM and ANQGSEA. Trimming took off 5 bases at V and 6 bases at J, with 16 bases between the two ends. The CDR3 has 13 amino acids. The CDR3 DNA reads TGCAGCGTTAAGGGCGGAGGCAACCATGGCTACACCTTC. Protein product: CSVKGGGNHGYTF. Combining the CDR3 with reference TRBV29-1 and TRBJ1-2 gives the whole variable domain SAVISQKPSRDICQRGTSLTIQCQVDSQVTMMFWYRQQPGQSLTLIATANQGSEATYESGFVIDKFPISRPNLTFSTLTVSNMSPEDSSIYLCSVKGGGNHGYTFGSGTRLTVV.